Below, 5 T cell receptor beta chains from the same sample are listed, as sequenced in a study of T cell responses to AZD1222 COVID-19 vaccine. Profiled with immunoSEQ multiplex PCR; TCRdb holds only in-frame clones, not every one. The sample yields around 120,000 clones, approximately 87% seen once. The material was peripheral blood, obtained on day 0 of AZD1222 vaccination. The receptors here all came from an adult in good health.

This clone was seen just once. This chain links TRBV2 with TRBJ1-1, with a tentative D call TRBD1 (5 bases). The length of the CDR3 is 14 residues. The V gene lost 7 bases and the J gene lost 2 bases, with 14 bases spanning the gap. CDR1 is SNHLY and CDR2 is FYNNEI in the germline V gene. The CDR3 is CASTSVGTNTEAFF. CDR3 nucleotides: TGTGCCAGCACGTCGGTAGGGACTAACACTGAAGCTTTCTTT.

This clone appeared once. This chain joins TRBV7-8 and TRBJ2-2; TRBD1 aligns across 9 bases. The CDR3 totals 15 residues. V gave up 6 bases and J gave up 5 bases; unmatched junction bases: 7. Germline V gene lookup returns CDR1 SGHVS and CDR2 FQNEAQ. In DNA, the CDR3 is TGTGCCAGCAGACTAGGGACAGGGTGGACCGGGGAGCTGTTTTTT. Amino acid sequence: CASRLGTGWTGELFF.

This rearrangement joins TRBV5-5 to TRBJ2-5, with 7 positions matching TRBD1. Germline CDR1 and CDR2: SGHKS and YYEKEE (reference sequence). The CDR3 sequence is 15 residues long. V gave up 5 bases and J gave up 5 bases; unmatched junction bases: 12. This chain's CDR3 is CASRGQLGYLETQYF. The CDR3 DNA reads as TGTGCCAGCAGGGGACAGCTAGGTTATTTGGAGACCCAGTACTTC.

DNA for the CDR3: TGCAGTGCTTTCCAGGAAGGGGAGCTGTTTTTT. Its translation is CSAFQEGELFF. V and J are TRBV20-1 and TRBJ2-2, with D hard to call. The germline gives CDR1 DFQATT, CDR2 SNEGSKA (reference sequence). The CDR3 has 11 amino acids. Trimming removed 5 bases at V and 8 bases at J, with 9 bases between.

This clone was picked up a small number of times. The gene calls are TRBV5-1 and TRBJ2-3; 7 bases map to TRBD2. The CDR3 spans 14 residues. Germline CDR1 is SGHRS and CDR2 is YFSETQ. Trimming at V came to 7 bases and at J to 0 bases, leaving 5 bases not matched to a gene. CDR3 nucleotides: TGCGCCAGCCGTAGCGGGCCTAGCACAGATACGCAGTATTTT. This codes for CASRSGPSTDTQYF.